Presented here are 3 T cell receptor beta chains from one specimen sequenced in a study of CD8 T cells in ankylosing spondylitis. Study-level findings and limits: Within ankylosing spondylitis blood, a TCR beta motif made up of roughly eight highly homologous variants appeared to be characteristic.

TCRdb reprocessed the 5' RACE reads via MiXCR and lists one record per CDR3 protein. The table has about 480,000 distinct CDR3 sequences, under 20% seen once. Antigens for these TCRs are unknown. Sample: blood, either unsorted or a sorted T cell fraction (not recorded which). Receptors were obtained from a male donor with ankylosing spondylitis.

V is TRBV5-6 and J is TRBJ2-1; D possibly matches TRBD1 or TRBD2 (5 bases each). Looked up from germline, CDR1 is SGHDT and CDR2 is YYEEEE. The CDR3 length is 15 residues. V dropped 4 bases and J dropped 6 bases, with 17 bases sitting between them. For the CDR3, the DNA is TGTGCCAGCAGCCCCGCACCGGGGCTTTTCAATGAGCAGTTCTTC. Protein product: CASSPAPGLFNEQFF.

This clonotype showed up just a few times. V and J are TRBV28 and TRBJ1-2; weak D call: TRBD1 (5 bases). V lost 5 bases, J lost 3 bases, and 13 bases lay in between. This CDR3 region has 14 residues. Looked up from germline, CDR1 is MDHEN and CDR2 is SYDVKM. The CDR3 DNA reads TGTGCCAGCAGTCTAGCGACAGACTACTATGGCTACACCTTC. It yields the protein CASSLATDYYGYTF.

The V gene is TRBV3-1, the J gene TRBJ2-3; TRBD2 might be the D (6 bases). This CDR3 is built from 14 residues. Trimming cost V 1 base and J 4 bases, with 9 bases left between them. The germline V gene has CDR1 LGHDT and CDR2 YNNKEL (reference sequence). The DNA of the CDR3 is TGTGCCAGCAGCCAAGGGCTAGCGCCAGATACGCAGTATTTT. Translating it yields CASSQGLAPDTQYF.